This T cell receptor (beta chain) emerged from a study of cytomegalovirus exposure and HLA in healthy donors (dated by TCRdb to 2015 to 2018). A note on the overall study: An earlier analysis of several hundred of the donors reported 276 Gb of sequence data and roughly 120 million unique TCR beta sequences obtained from around 190 million T cells. An early release covering more than 500 HLA-typed donors comprised about 320 gigabases of sequencing data and 85 million to 100 million unique TCR sequences. Of the roughly 420 genotyped donors, approximately 81% were placed in the genetic ancestry cluster associated with self-reported Caucasian donors. The study was designed to test whether signatures of past pathogen exposure could be identified by cataloging public T cell receptors. Using immunosequencing, the study profiled T cell repertoires from around 670 subjects and related those repertoires to cytomegalovirus serostatus. Besides the first cohort of roughly 640 subjects, a separate validation cohort made up of some 110 different subjects was used. To predict cytomegalovirus infection status, the study brought together high-throughput TCR immunosequencing, statistical association of individual TCRs with disease status, and machine learning. A later analysis re-examined previously published TCR beta repertoires from several hundred donors and added high-resolution HLA genotyping to investigate patterns of TCR occurrence. Rather than drawing on any new phenotypic data, the later analysis identified candidate immune exposures from TCR beta sequences and the way those sequences occurred across donors. An earlier analysis of 587 of the donors applied high-throughput TCR beta sequencing to assess whether each TCR beta V gene segment acted as functional or pseudogenic. Donor age, sex, ethnicity and CMV serostatus were collected together with the repertoire data. In a later genetic analysis, genome-wide SNP genotypes for about three fifths of the roughly 670 donors were used, and that subset was treated as a discovery cohort. Every discovery cohort repertoire had been produced on one sequencing platform. Both class I and class II loci were covered by HLA typing, at four-digit resolution. The number of donors typed differed by locus, with about 629-630 for A, B, C, DRB1 and DQB1, roughly 520 for DQA1, under 610 for DPA1, and around 430 for DPB1. Roughly 5 DR-DQ haplotypes were treated as single units for association and clustering because of strong linkage in the cohort. Across roughly 420 genotyped donors of the cohort, an average of approximately 240,000 unique TCR beta nucleotide sequences per donor were sequenced, and 15% to 20% of those sequences were non-productive. The investigation overall reported the following: In a later analysis, around 17,000 TCR beta sequences were associated with specific HLA alleles at a false discovery rate of 0.05. A cluster of highly shared sequence variants was judged likely to be a technical artifact of the sequencing pipeline. Most TCR sequences were observed very rarely across donors, whereas some public TCRs were present in many individuals. An association between a missense DCLRE1C variant and V-gene and J-gene trimming of TCR beta chains was found in a later genetic analysis and replicated in an independent cohort. The 87-base-pair reads could not distinguish some IMGT-functional V segments, including TRBV6-2 and TRBV6-3, so those segments were excluded. A later analysis found that most CMV-associated TCR beta chains appeared HLA-restricted, with HLA associations seemingly driven largely by CMV exposure. The study listed over 150 TCR beta chains as associated with cytomegalovirus. The authors suggested that the approach could potentially be generalized to other disease states and immunological phenotypes. A later analysis reported that several top co-occurrence clusters appeared linked to parvovirus B19, influenza, CMV and Epstein-Barr virus. In an earlier analysis of 587 of the donors, most TCR beta V segments appeared in productive rearrangements about 87% or about 30% of the time, broadly matching IMGT annotations. Because counts were too low, about 15 rarely observed V segments, including chromosome 9 orphons, were left out of the earlier analysis of approximately 580 of the donors. According to a later genetic analysis, donors in an Asian-associated ancestry cluster had fewer N-insertions in productive TCRs than the approximately 650-donor mean. The presence/absence analyses assumed that sequencing depth was roughly uniform across donors, and that assumption may not be true. Assigning TCR associations to individual alleles was difficult when HLA alleles, especially DR and DQ, strongly co-occurred. Because HLA typing was missing for some donors at each locus, association tests included only the typed subset. A further reported finding was that TCR beta sequences accurately predicted the HLA-A and HLA-B alleles for most subjects in the first cohort. The only immune exposure information available for the cohort was CMV serostatus. In a later analysis, the rate of TCR association differed among HLA loci, with DRB1 alleles having the most associated TCRs and HLA-C alleles having the fewest. In vitro tests confirmed that a few of the cytomegalovirus-associated TCR beta chains recognize cytomegalovirus antigens. Linkage disequilibrium might explain the correlated functional status among segregating V segments, but an unknown experimental factor could not be excluded. The classifier was reported to diagnose cytomegalovirus status with high specificity and sensitivity in both the original cohort and the validation cohort. Compared with equally common non-associated chains, HLA-associated TCR beta chains in a later analysis were more clonally expanded and had lower generation probabilities. The cohort was sequenced for TCR beta chains only, and without alpha or paired-chain data the features that could be detected were limited.

V loses 3 bases at its end and J loses 2 bases; junction bases beyond the gene matches: 19. The germline V gene (reference sequence) supplies CDR1 SEHNR and CDR2 FQNEAQ. From cysteine to phenylalanine, the CDR3 is 19 amino acids long. The entry retains the CDR3 DNA only, 57 bases that are in frame from base 1. On this clone itself: This receptor's antigen is unknown. No much larger clone is present one base from it, and per-base qualities are unavailable.

The method behind the library was the immunoSEQ multiplex PCR assay. The multiplex PCR relied on a mix of 60 forward primers for TCR Vbeta segments and 13 reverse primers for TCR Jbeta segments. Amplification of the CDR3 region of rearranged TCR beta genes was performed with a multiplex PCR assay on genomic DNA. On the Illumina HiSeq System, the amplified TCR beta libraries were sequenced as 87-base-pair reads. The source study handled its data this way. A later analysis counted 75 million to 100 million unique TCR beta chains across the 550 to 700 repertoires, and some 11 million of these chains were shared by at least two donors. A nearest-neighbor algorithm error-corrected the raw reads and collapsed the reads into unique sequences, merging closely related sequences to remove PCR and sequencing errors. CDR3 sequences were aligned to IMGT reference sequences to assign V, D and J gene segments. For a sequence to be retained, at least a six-nucleotide match to both a V gene segment and a J gene segment was required. Rearrangements were called productive when the CDR3 lacked stop codons and stayed in frame with V and J; all others were non-productive. Following IMGT convention, CDR3 was defined as the stretch from the second conserved V-encoded cysteine to the conserved J-encoded phenylalanine. The earlier analysis of about 610 of the donors excluded any sequence lacking an unambiguous match to a single V gene segment. In an earlier analysis of roughly 500 of the donors, V segments were called functional above 56.7% productive rearrangements and were called segregating when the between-donor standard deviation exceeded 5%. A statistical classification framework was built to diagnose cytomegalovirus status from the catalog of TCR beta chain sequences. In a later analysis, TCR nucleotide sequences were compared against IMGT/GENE-DB human TR gene sequences so that V and J genes could be assigned. Using the TCRdist pipeline, a later analysis assigned CDR3 sequences along with most-parsimonious VDJ recombination scenarios. In a later analysis, each TCR beta chain was defined by its CDR3 amino acid sequence together with its V-gene family, and reads lacking a unique V-gene family were excluded. A later analysis removed several hundred highly shared, low-generation-probability nucleotide sequences to deal with suspected cross-contamination and a sequencing artifact. For each public chain, a later analysis derived a clonal expansion index from normalized ranks of inferred template counts within each repertoire. A later analysis computed generation probabilities with a VDJ recombination model fitted to out-of-frame rearrangements, and checked the results against IGoR. A later analysis scored TCR-TCR, TCR-HLA and TCR-CMV co-occurrence with hypergeometric tests, applying a repertoire-size bias correction to TCR pairs. A later analysis estimated false discovery rates by permuting HLA or CMV assignments 20 times. A later analysis grouped co-occurring TCRs with DBSCAN, adding TCRdist sequence similarity when clustering within HLA-allele-positive subsets. For co-occurrence clustering, repertoires with fewer than 30,000 or more than 120,000 public chains were excluded, along with roughly five repertoires with anomalous nucleotide sharing. Sourced from immuneACCESS, this table was stored by TCRdb with only in-frame sequences that have V and J called. A share of the clones is absent; for the studies checked, an unresolved V gene accounts for under half, and the remainder has no known explanation. D and trimming were read from the DNA, whereas the V and J calls and clone size are those reported in that table. For this sample the table gives under 150,000 clones, of which roughly 84% were detected only once. The ten largest clonotypes hold roughly 1.2% of the sample.

The cohort comprised around 700 healthy bone marrow donors. Cohort members were all nominally healthy when sampled, although unrecorded immune exposures were likely present. The donor was CMV seronegative and was included in the group of 352 seronegative cohort members. Every donor gave a peripheral blood sample, and the peripheral blood mononuclear cells from that sample were used for TCR beta sequencing. Genomic DNA extraction from the blood cell samples was performed with the Qiagen DNeasy Blood Extraction Kit. Here the chain combines TRBV7-9 and TRBJ2-7, with 7 middle bases fitting TRBD2. The sequencing sample was made of PBMCs. The clonotype originates from a girl aged 2 to 10 in good health and CMV-seronegative. For the CDR3, the sequence is CASSLWGGRGGTNTYEQYF. DNA sequence: TGTGCCAGCAGCTTGTGGGGGGGGAGGGGAGGGACGAATACCTACGAGCAGTACTTC.